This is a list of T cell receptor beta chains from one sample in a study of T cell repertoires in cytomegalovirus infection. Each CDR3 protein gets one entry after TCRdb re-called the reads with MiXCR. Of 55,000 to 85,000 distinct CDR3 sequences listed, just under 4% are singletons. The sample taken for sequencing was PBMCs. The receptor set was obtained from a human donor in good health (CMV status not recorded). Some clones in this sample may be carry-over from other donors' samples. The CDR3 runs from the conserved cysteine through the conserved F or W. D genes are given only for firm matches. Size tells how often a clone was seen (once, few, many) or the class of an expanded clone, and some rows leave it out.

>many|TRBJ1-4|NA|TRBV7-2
CASSPRPGWGEKLFF
TGTGCCAGCAGCCCTAGACCAGGGTGGGGGGAAAAACTGTTTTTT
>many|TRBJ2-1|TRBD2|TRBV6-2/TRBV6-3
CASSYMGTSTDEQFF
TGTGCCAGCAGTTACATGGGGACTAGCACGGATGAGCAGTTCTTC
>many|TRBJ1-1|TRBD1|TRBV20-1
CSALGQADEAFF
TGCAGTGCTCTAGGACAGGCAGATGAAGCTTTCTTT
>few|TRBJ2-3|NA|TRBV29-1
CSGLYTDTQYF
TGCAGCGGGCTGTACACAGATACGCAGTATTTT
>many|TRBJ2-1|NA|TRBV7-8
CASSSLAWVGAQVGQFF
TGTGCCAGCAGCTCGCTCGCCTGGGTGGGGGCGCAGGTCGGGCAGTTCTTC
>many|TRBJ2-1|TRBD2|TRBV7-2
CASSLRLAGVNEQFF
TGTGCCAGCAGCTTAAGACTAGCGGGAGTGAATGAGCAGTTCTTC
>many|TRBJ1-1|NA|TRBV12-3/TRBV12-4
CASSPGSLNTEAFF
TGTGCCAGCAGTCCAGGGTCTCTGAACACTGAAGCTTTCTTT
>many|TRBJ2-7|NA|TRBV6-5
CASSYSTFWHGVIYEQYF
TGTGCCAGCAGTTACTCGACTTTTTGGCACGGGGTGATCTACGAGCAGTACTTC
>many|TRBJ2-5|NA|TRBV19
CASIVPVPGPQETQYF
TGTGCCAGTATAGTACCCGTTCCAGGACCCCAAGAGACCCAGTACTTC
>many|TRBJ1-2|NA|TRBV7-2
CASSREDYDYTF
TGTGCCAGCAGCCGAGAGGACTATGACTACACCTTC
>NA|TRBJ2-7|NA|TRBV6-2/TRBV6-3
CASSTGREQYF
TGTGCCAGCAGTACGGGACGCGAGCAGTACTTC
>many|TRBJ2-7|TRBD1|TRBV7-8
CASSTGQTTYEQYF
TGTGCCAGCAGCACGGGACAGACAACCTACGAGCAGTACTTC
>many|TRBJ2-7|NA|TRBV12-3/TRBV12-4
CASSFAPTYEQYF
TGTGCCAGCAGTTTCGCCCCAACCTACGAGCAGTACTTC
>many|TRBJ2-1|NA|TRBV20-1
CSARSTGGRSYNEQFF
TGCAGTGCTAGATCCACTGGAGGCAGATCCTACAATGAGCAGTTCTTC
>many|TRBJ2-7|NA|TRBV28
CASSLRQGLEYF
TGTGCCAGCAGTTTACGTCAGGGGCTGGAGTACTTC
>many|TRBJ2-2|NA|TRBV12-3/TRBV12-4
CASSFFKTGELFF
TGTGCCAGCAGTTTCTTTAAAACCGGGGAGCTGTTTTTT
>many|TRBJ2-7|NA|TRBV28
CASSYGASYEQYF
TGTGCCAGCAGTTATGGAGCCTCCTACGAGCAGTACTTC
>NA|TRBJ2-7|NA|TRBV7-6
CASSLDPATREQYF
TGTGCCAGCAGCTTAGATCCGGCGACACGAGAGCAGTACTTC
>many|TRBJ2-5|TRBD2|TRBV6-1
CASSEAGLAGGGETQYF
TGTGCCAGCAGTGAAGCGGGACTAGCGGGAGGCGGGGAGACCCAGTACTTC
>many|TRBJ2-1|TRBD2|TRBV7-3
CASSSHGTSNNNEQFF
TGTGCCAGCAGCTCCCACGGGACTAGCAATAACAATGAGCAGTTCTTC
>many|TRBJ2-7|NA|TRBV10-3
CAISVKGYEQYF
TGTGCCATCAGTGTCAAGGGCTACGAGCAGTACTTC
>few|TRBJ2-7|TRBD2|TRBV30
CAAGLAPIQYF
TGTGCCGCGGGACTAGCCCCTATACAGTACTTC
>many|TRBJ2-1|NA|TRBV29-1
CSASGGPNEQFF
TGCAGCGCCTCCGGGGGGCCCAATGAGCAGTTCTTC
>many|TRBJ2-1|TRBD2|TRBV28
CASSPTIISGRRNEQFF
TGTGCCAGCAGCCCCACCATTATTAGCGGGAGACGGAATGAGCAGTTCTTC
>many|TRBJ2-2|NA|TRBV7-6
CASSLRSTFNTGELFF
TGTGCCAGCAGCTTACGTTCGACATTTAACACCGGGGAGCTGTTTTTT
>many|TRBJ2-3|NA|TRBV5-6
CASSSRLSTDTQYF
TGTGCCAGCAGCTCTCGACTTAGCACAGATACGCAGTATTTT
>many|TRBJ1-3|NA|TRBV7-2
CASSPTWSGNTIYF
TGTGCCAGCAGCCCGACCTGGTCTGGAAACACCATATATTTT
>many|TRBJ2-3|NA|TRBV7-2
CASSLKGGTDTQYF
TGTGCCAGCAGTTTAAAGGGGGGCACAGATACGCAGTATTTT
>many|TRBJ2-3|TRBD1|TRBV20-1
CSAGRTGSVADTQYF
TGCAGTGCTGGGAGGACAGGGTCCGTAGCAGATACGCAGTATTTT
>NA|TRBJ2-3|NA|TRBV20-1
CSTTASTDTQYF
TGCAGCACGACGGCTAGCACAGATACGCAGTATTTT
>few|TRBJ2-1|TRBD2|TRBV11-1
CASSTLAGSYNEQFF
TGTGCCAGCAGCACTCTAGCGGGATCCTACAATGAGCAGTTCTTC
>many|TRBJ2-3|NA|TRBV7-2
CASSLFGVTDTQYF
TGTGCCAGCAGCTTATTTGGAGTGACAGATACGCAGTATTTT
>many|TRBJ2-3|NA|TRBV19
CASRPREPTDTQYF
TGTGCCAGTAGACCCCGGGAGCCGACAGATACGCAGTATTTT
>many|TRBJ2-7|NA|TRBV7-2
CASSPSLRHEQYF
TGTGCCAGCAGCCCATCCCTAAGACACGAGCAGTACTTC
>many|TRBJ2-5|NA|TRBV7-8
CASSFGETQYF
TGTGCCAGCAGCTTTGGAGAGACCCAGTACTTC
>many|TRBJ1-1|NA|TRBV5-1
CASSLVGNVNTEAFF
TGCGCCAGCAGCTTGGTGGGGAACGTGAACACTGAAGCTTTCTTT
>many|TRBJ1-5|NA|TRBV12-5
CASGLSASYSNQPQHF
TGTGCTAGTGGTTTGTCGGCCAGCTATAGCAATCAGCCCCAGCATTTT
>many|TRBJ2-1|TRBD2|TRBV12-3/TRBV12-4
CASNQYSGGYNEQFF
TGTGCCAGCAACCAGTATAGCGGGGGCTACAATGAGCAGTTCTTC
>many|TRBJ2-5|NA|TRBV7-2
CASSSGRQETQYF
TGTGCCAGCAGCTCAGGACGGCAAGAGACCCAGTACTTC
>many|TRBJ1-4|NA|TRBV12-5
CASGLVIRWSNEKLFF
TGTGCTAGTGGTTTGGTAATACGCTGGAGTAATGAAAAACTGTTTTTT
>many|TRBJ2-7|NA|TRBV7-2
CASSLGVLREQYF
TGTGCCAGCAGCTTAGGGGTCCTACGCGAGCAGTACTTC
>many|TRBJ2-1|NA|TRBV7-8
CASSLVPGEEQFF
TGTGCCAGCAGCTTAGTTCCGGGGGAGGAGCAGTTCTTC
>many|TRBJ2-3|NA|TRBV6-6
CASSFPGVHDTQYF
TGTGCCAGCTCTTTTCCGGGAGTCCATGATACGCAGTATTTT
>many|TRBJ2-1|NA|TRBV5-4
CASSTTQGNEQFF
TGTGCCAGCAGCACGACTCAGGGGAATGAGCAGTTCTTC
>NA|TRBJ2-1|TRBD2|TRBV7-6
CASSPGTSGGALREQFF
TGTGCCAGCAGCCCGGGGACTAGCGGGGGGGCCCTACGTGAGCAGTTCTTC
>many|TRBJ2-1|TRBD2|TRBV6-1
CASSEASSGVGEQFF
TGTGCCAGCAGTGAAGCTTCTAGCGGGGTAGGTGAGCAGTTCTTC
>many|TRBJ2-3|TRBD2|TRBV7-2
CASSRSTSGGRDTQYF
TGTGCCAGCAGCCGAAGCACTAGCGGGGGAAGAGATACGCAGTATTTT
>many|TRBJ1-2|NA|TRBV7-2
CASSLGAGRGYTF
TGTGCCAGCAGCTTAGGGGCCGGGCGGGGCTACACCTTC
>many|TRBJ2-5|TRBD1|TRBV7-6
CASSSQGASETQYF
TGTGCCAGCAGCTCACAGGGGGCCTCAGAGACCCAGTACTTC
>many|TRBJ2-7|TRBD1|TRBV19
CASSIAGTGTYEQYF
TGTGCCAGTAGTATAGCCGGGACAGGGACCTACGAGCAGTACTTC
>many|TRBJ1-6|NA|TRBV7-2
CASSSEDYSPLHF
TGTGCCAGCAGCTCGGAGGACTATTCACCCCTCCACTTT
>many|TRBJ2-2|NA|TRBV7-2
CASSSTWGLGGELFF
TGTGCCAGCAGCTCGACGTGGGGGCTAGGCGGGGAGCTGTTTTTT
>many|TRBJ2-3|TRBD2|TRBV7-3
CASSLNGGALDTQYF
TGTGCCAGCAGCTTAAACGGGGGGGCCTTAGATACGCAGTATTTT
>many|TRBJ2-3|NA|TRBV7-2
CASSSGQTDTQYF
TGTGCCAGCAGCTCCGGACAAACAGATACGCAGTATTTT